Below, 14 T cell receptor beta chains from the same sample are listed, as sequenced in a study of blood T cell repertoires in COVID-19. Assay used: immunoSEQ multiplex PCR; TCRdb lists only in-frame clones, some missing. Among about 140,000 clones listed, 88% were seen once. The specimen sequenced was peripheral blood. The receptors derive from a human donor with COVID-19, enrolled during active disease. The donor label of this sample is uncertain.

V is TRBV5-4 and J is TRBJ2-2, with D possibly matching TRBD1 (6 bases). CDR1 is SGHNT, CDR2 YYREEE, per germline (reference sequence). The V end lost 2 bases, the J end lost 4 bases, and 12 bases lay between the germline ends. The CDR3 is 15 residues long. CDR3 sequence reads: CASSFGKGVTGELFF. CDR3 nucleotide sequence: TGTGCCAGCAGCTTCGGAAAGGGGGTCACCGGGGAGCTGTTTTTT. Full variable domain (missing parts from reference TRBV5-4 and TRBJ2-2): ETGVTQSPTHLIKTRGQQVTLRCSSQSGHNTVSWYQQALGQGPQFIFQYYREEENGRGNFPPRFSGLQFPNYSSELNVNALELDDSALYLCASSFGKGVTGELFFGEGSRLTVL.

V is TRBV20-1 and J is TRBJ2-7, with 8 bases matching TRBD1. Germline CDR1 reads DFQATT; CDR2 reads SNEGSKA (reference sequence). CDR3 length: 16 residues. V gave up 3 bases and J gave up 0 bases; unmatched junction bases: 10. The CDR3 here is CSASQTGDPSSYEQYF. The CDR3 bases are TGCAGTGCTAGTCAGACAGGGGACCCTAGCTCCTACGAGCAGTACTTC.

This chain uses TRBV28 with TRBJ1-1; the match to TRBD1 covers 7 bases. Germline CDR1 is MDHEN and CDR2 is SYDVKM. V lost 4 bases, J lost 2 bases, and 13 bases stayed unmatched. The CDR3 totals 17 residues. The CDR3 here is CASSSSATGVLNTEAFF. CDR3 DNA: TGTGCCAGCAGTTCGTCGGCCACAGGGGTACTAAACACTGAAGCTTTCTTT.

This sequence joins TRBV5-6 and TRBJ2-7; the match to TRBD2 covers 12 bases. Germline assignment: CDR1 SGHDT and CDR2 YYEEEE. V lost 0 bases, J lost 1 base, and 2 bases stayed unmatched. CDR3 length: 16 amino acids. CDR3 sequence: CASSLALAGGSYEQYF. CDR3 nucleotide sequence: TGTGCCAGCAGCTTGGCACTAGCGGGGGGTTCCTACGAGCAGTACTTC.

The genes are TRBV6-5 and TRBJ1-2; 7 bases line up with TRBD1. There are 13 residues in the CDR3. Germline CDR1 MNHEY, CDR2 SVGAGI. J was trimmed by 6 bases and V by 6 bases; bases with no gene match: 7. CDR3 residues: CASSRDSWDGYTF. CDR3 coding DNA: TGTGCCAGCAGCCGGGACAGCTGGGATGGCTACACCTTC.

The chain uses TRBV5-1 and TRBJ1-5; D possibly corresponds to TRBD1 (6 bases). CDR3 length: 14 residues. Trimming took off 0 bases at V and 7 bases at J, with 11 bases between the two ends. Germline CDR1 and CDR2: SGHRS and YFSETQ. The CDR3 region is CASSLGNRGQPQHF. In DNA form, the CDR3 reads TGCGCCAGCAGCTTGGGTAATAGGGGGCAGCCCCAGCATTTT.

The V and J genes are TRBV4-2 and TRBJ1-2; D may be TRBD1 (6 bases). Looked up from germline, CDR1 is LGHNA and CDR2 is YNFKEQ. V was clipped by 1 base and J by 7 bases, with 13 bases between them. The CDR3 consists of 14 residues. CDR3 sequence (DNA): TGTGCCAGCAGCCAAGCACCAGGGGAGAGTGGCTACACCTTC. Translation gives CASSQAPGESGYTF.

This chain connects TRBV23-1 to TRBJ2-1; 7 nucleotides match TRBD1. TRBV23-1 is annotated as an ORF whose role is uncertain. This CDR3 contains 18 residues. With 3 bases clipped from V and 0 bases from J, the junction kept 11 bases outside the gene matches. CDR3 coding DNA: TGCGCCAGCAGTCAGACCTCGCAGGGGGATAGCTCCTACAATGAGCAGTTCTTC. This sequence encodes CASSQTSQGDSSYNEQFF.

CDR3 in amino acids: CASSMVSEGNQPQHF. CDR3 nucleotide sequence: TGTGCCAGTAGTATGGTATCCGAGGGCAATCAGCCCCAGCATTTT. This chain uses TRBV19 with TRBJ1-5; D unresolved. CDR1 and CDR2 (germline): LNHDA, SQIVND (reference sequence). This CDR3 is built from 15 residues. The ends were cut back, 3 bases at V and 2 bases at J, with 11 bases in the middle.

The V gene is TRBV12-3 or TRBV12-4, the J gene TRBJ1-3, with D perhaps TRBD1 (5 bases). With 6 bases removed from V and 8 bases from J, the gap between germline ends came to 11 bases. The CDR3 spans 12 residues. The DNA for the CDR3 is TGTGCCAGCAGACCCCAGGGTTACACCATATATTTT. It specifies CASRPQGYTIYF.

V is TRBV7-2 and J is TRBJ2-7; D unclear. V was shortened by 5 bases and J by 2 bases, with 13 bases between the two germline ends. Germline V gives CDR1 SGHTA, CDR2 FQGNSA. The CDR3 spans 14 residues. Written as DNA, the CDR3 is TGTGCCAGCAGCCCATTTACTATAGCCTACGAGCAGTACTTC. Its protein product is CASSPFTIAYEQYF.

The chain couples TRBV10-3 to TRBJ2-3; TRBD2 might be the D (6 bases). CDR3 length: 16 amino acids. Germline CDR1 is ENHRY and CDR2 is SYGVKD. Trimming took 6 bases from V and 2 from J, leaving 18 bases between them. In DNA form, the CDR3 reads TGTGCCATCAGCCGACTAGAACAATTTTCCACAGATACGCAGTATTTT. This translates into CAISRLEQFSTDTQYF.

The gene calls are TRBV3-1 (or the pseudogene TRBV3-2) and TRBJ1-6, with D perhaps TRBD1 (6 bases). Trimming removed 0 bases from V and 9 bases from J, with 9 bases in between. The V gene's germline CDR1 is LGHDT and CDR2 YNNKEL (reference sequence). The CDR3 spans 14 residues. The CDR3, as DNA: TGTGCCAGCAGCCAAGACGGGGGGCCTTCACCCCTCCACTTT. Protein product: CASSQDGGPSPLHF.

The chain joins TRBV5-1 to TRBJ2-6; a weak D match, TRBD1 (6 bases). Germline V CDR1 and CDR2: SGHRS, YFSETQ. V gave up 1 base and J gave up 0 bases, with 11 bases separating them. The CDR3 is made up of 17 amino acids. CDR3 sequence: CASSLSQDSSGANVLTF. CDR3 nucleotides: TGCGCCAGCAGCTTGAGCCAGGACAGCTCTGGGGCCAACGTCCTGACTTTC.